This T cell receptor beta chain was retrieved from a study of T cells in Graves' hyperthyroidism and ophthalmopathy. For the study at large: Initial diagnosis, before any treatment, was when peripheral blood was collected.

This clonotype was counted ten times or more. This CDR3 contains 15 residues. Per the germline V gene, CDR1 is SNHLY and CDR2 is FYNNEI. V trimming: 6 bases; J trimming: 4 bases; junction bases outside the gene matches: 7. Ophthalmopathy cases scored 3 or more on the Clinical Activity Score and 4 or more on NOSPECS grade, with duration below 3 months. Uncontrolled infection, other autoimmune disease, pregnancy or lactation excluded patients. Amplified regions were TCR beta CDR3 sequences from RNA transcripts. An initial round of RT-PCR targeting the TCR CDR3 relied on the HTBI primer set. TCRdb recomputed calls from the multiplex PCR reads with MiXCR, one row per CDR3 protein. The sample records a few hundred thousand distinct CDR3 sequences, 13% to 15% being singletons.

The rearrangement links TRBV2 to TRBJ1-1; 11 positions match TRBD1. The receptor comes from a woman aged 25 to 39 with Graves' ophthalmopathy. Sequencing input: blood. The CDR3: CASSGRGTGGTEAFF. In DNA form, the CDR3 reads TGTGCCAGCAGCGGCCGCGGGACAGGGGGCACTGAAGCTTTCTTT.